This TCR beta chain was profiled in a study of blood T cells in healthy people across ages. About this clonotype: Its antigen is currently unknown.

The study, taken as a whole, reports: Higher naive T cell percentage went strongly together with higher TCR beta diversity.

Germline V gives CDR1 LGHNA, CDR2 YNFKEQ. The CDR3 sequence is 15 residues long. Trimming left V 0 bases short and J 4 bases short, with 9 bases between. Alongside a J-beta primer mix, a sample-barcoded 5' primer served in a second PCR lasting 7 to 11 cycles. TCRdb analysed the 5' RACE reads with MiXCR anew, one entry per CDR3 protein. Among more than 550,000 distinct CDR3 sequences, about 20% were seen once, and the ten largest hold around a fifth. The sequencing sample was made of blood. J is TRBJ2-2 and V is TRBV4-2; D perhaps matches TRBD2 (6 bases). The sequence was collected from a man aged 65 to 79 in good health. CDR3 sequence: CASSQDGRVTGELFF. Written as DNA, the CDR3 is TGTGCCAGCAGCCAAGACGGGAGAGTCACCGGGGAGCTGTTTTTT.